This T cell receptor beta chain is from a study of control samples from healthy donors and cancer patients. Profiling relied on immunoSEQ multiplex PCR, and the TCRdb table lists in-frame clones only, not all of them. Of more than 100,000 clones listed, around 88% were seen once; the top ten hold over 15%. Losses at the gene ends were 6 bases for V and 4 bases for J; bases not matched to a gene: 5. The CDR3 has 14 residues. Germline CDR1 and CDR2: LNHDA and SQIVND (reference sequence). Sequencing used PBMCs. The sequence was obtained from a man aged 60-69 years with lung cancer. The V gene is TRBV19, the J gene TRBJ2-7; 11 bases map to TRBD2. The CDR3 loop is CASRASGGPYEQYF. DNA of the CDR3: TGTGCCAGTAGGGCTAGCGGGGGGCCTTACGAGCAGTACTTC.